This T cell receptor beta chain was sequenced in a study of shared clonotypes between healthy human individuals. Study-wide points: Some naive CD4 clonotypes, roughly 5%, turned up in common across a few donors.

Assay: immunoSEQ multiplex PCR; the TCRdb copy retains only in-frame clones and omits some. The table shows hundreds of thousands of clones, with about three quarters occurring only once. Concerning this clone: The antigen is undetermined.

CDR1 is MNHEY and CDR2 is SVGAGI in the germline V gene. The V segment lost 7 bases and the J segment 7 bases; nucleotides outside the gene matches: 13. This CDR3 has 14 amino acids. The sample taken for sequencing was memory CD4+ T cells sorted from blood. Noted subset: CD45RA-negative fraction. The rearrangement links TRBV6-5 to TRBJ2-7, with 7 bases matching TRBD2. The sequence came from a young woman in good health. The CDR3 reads CASNQPGGWGEQYF. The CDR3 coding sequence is TGTGCCAGCAACCAACCGGGAGGATGGGGGGAGCAGTACTTC.